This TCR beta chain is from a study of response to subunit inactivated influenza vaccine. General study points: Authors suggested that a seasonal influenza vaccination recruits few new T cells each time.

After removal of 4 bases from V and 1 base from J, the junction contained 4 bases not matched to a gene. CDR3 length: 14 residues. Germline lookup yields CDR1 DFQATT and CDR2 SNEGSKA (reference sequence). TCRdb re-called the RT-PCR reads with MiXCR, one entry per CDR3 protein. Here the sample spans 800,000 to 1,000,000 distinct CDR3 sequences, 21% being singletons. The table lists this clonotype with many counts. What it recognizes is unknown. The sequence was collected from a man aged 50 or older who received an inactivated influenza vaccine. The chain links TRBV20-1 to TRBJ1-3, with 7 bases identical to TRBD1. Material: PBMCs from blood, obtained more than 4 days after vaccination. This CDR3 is CSATDRASGNTIYF. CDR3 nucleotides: TGCAGTGCTACAGACAGGGCATCTGGAAACACCATATATTTT.